This TCR beta chain was retrieved from a study of cytotoxic CD8 clonotypes in ibrutinib-treated CLL. Across the study: Among the patients, about a dozen presented as relapsed/refractory and around 16 as treatment-naive; 17 to 18 showed unmutated IGHV. Response samples were drawn at a median of about eleven months of treatment, range 6 to 36. Samples yielded averages of 200,000 to 300,000 productive templates and almost 95,000 productive rearrangements.

Here immunoSEQ multiplex PCR was the method, and the copy in TCRdb shows in-frame clones only, minus some. This sample has about 270,000 clones, with 65% to 85% found just once. This clone was detected only a few times. Relative to the germline gene, one junction end is altered; a read error may explain this. Cryopreserved PBMCs yielded about 2.2 micrograms of genomic DNA for TCR beta libraries. The receptor's source is a human donor with chronic lymphocytic leukemia. The sample in question was PBMCs, obtained at disease progression, from a patient treated with ibrutinib.

CDR3 bases: TGTGCCAGCAGTCCCGAAAGGAGAGGACAGGGGTCCTTC. It encodes CASSPERRGQGSF. The chain couples TRBV19 to TRBJ1-2, with 9 bases that match TRBD1. The length of the CDR3 is 13 residues. The V gene's germline CDR1 is LNHDA and CDR2 SQIVND (reference sequence). The full variable domain, its missing parts supplied by reference TRBV19 and TRBJ1-2, is DGGITQSPKYLFRKEGQNVTLSCEQNLNHDAMYWYRQDPGQGLRLIYYSQIVNDFQKGDIAEGYSVSREKKESFPLTVTSAQKNPTAFYLCASSPERRGQGSFGSGTRLTVV.